Below, 14 T cell receptor beta chains from the same sample are listed, as sequenced in a study of graft-versus-host responses after intestinal transplantation. Libraries were prepared by immunoSEQ multiplex PCR; TCRdb keeps only in-frame clonotypes and omits some of them. The table has about 25,000 clones, 70% to 90% seen once. Sequencing was performed on PBMCs, taken approximately 450 days after intestinal transplant. The receptors were sampled from a human patient who received an intestinal transplant, so some T cells may come from the graft donor.

This chain uses TRBV2 with TRBJ2-5; D might be TRBD1 (5 bases). This CDR3 contains 13 residues. The V gene's germline CDR1 is SNHLY and CDR2 FYNNEI. Trimming stripped 1 base from V and 5 bases from J, with 8 bases between. The CDR3 spells CASSEGQGETQYF. The CDR3 DNA reads TGTGCCAGCAGTGAAGGGCAGGGCGAGACCCAGTACTTC.

This clone was counted only a few times. This rearrangement joins TRBV13 to TRBJ1-5; 7 nucleotides line up with TRBD1. The CDR3 spans 13 residues. Germline values: CDR1 PRHDT, CDR2 FYEKMQ (reference sequence). V shed 5 bases and J 4 bases; nucleotides not matched to a gene: 2. CDR3 protein: CASSQGQNQPQHF. DNA of the CDR3: TGTGCCAGCAGCCAGGGACAGAATCAGCCCCAGCATTTT.

This rearrangement joins TRBV9 to TRBJ1-2, with TRBD1 matching over 7 bases. Germline loops: CDR1 SGDLS, CDR2 YYNGEE. The CDR3 extends over 14 amino acids. With 3 bases clipped from V and 0 bases from J, the junction kept 2 bases outside the gene matches. The CDR3 nucleotides read TGTGCCAGCAGCGCGACAGGGACTAACTATGGCTACACCTTC. Its translation: CASSATGTNYGYTF.

This chain links TRBV7-9 with TRBJ2-7; D may be TRBD2 (6 bases). Deletions cut 3 bases from V and 6 bases from J, with 15 bases between. CDR1 is SEHNR and CDR2 is FQNEAQ in the germline V gene (reference sequence). CDR3 length equals 14 residues. CDR3 protein: CASSLNVEGSEQYF. The CDR3 DNA reads as TGTGCCAGCAGCTTGAATGTGGAGGGGAGCGAGCAGTACTTC.

The V and J genes are TRBV28 and TRBJ1-2; D remains ambiguous. The germline V gene encodes CDR1 MDHEN and CDR2 SYDVKM. Trimming cost V 4 bases and J 3 bases, with 18 bases left between them. This CDR3 contains 16 residues. CDR3 amino acids: CASSSKAAGLDYGYTF. The CDR3 coding sequence is TGTGCCAGCAGTTCAAAGGCGGCGGGGTTAGACTATGGCTACACCTTC.

Points on this clone: A read error may account for a junction end that differs from germline. The CDR3 nucleotides are TGTGCTAGCAGCACCCGAGGTGGGAGCTCCTACAATGAGCAGTTCTTC. It encodes CASSTRGGSSYNEQFF. The genes are TRBV7-7 and TRBJ2-1, with D perhaps matching TRBD2 (5 bases). This CDR3 comprises 16 residues. Germline assignment: CDR1 SSHAT and CDR2 FNYEAQ (reference sequence).

The chain uses TRBV19 and TRBJ2-7, with 7 bases matching TRBD2. After removal of 6 bases from V and 5 bases from J, the junction contained 10 bases not matched to a gene. CDR1 is LNHDA and CDR2 is SQIVND in the germline V gene (reference sequence). There are 14 residues in the CDR3. CDR3 sequence reads: CASRKPTSRDEQYF. The CDR3 nucleotides read TGTGCCAGTAGAAAACCGACTAGCCGGGACGAGCAGTACTTC.

The chain carries TRBV7-8 and TRBJ2-2; 13 bases line up with TRBD2. V lost 6 bases, J lost 5 bases, and 12 bases stayed unmatched. The CDR3 has 18 amino acids. CDR1 is SGHVS, CDR2 FQNEAQ, per germline. The CDR3 DNA sequence: TGTGCCAGCAGGGAGCCACTAGCGGGAGGGCCGAGGACCGGGGAGCTGTTTTTT. As protein: CASREPLAGGPRTGELFF. Based on the CDR3 plus reference TRBV7-8 and TRBJ2-2, the full variable domain is GAGVSQSPRYKVAKRGQDVALRCDPISGHVSLFWYQQALGQGPEFLTYFQNEAQLDKSGLPSDRFFAERPEGSVSTLKIQRTQQEDSAVYLCASREPLAGGPRTGELFFGEGSRLTVL.

The gene calls are TRBV6-5 and TRBJ2-2; no definite D call. Germline-derived CDR1 and CDR2 are MNHEY and SVGAGI. The CDR3 runs to 13 residues. Deletions cut 0 bases from V and 6 bases from J, with 5 bases between. The CDR3 DNA reads TGTGCCAGCAGTTACTCGAGTTCCGGGGAGCTGTTTTTT. Translating it yields CASSYSSSGELFF.

The chain combines TRBV6-5 with TRBJ1-1; 9 bases map to TRBD1. V dropped 4 bases and J dropped 5; count of bases not matched to a gene: 11. The CDR3 loop spans 16 amino acids. In germline, CDR1 is MNHEY, CDR2 SVGAGI. The CDR3 region is CASSSPSGQGDTEAFF. DNA of the CDR3: TGTGCCAGCAGTTCCCCATCGGGACAGGGAGATACTGAAGCTTTCTTT.

The rearrangement links TRBV15 to TRBJ1-5, with a tentative D call TRBD1 (6 bases). V was trimmed by 0 bases and J by 4 bases, leaving 16 bases between them. Per germline, CDR1 LNHNV and CDR2 YYDKDF (reference sequence). CDR3 size: 17 residues. The CDR3 is CATSRDRGTWGNQPQHF. For the CDR3, the DNA is TGTGCCACCAGCAGAGATCGGGGGACATGGGGAAATCAGCCCCAGCATTTT.

The chain couples TRBV27 to TRBJ2-7, with D possibly matching TRBD2 (5 bases). V was pared by 4 bases and J by 0 bases, with 7 bases between. The CDR3 is made up of 13 amino acids. Germline values: CDR1 MNHEY, CDR2 SMNVEV (reference sequence). The CDR3: CASSSDFSYEQYF. CDR3 nucleotides: TGTGCCAGCAGTTCGGACTTCTCCTACGAGCAGTACTTC.

CDR3 DNA: TGTGCCAGTACCCCGGGACCGCAAAACTATGGCTACACCTTC. Translating it yields CASTPGPQNYGYTF. The rearrangement links TRBV19 to TRBJ1-2, with D possibly TRBD1 on 5 matching bases. There are 14 residues in the CDR3. Germline loops: CDR1 LNHDA, CDR2 SQIVND (reference sequence). The V and J ends lost 7 bases and 2 bases respectively, with 14 bases between them.

A single count supports this clone. The genes are TRBV30 and TRBJ2-3; D is unresolved. This CDR3 region has 14 residues. The V end was cut by 5 bases, the J end by 3 bases, with 15 bases between. The V gene's germline CDR1 is GTSNPN and CDR2 SVGIG (reference sequence). The CDR3 sequence is CAWSSLSRTDTQYF. CDR3 in DNA: TGTGCCTGGTCCAGCTTAAGCCGGACAGATACGCAGTATTTT.